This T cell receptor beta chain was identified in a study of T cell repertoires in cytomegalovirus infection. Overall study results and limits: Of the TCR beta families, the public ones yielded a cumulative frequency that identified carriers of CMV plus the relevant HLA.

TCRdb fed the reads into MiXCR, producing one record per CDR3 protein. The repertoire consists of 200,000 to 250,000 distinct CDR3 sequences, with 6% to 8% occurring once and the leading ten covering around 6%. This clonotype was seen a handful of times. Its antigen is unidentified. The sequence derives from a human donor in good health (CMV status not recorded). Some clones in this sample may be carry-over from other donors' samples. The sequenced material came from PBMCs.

As DNA, the CDR3 is TGTGCCAGCAGCTTCGCCTGGGACATCGACTATGGCTACACCTTC. It encodes CASSFAWDIDYGYTF. The J gene is TRBJ1-2, the V gene TRBV5-4, with a possible D match to TRBD1 (6 bases). The germline CDR1 and CDR2 sequences are SGHNT and YYREEE (reference sequence). The CDR3 has 15 residues. Trimming pared 2 bases from V and 3 bases from J, leaving 14 bases between.